The next 27 T cell receptor beta chains were all read from a single sample in a study of a mutant IDH1 vaccine in newly diagnosed glioma. Documented time point: baseline, week 1 (first vaccination visit). Indicated treatment: pre-vaccination baseline after standard-of-care therapy. Data came from immunoSEQ multiplex PCR; TCRdb stores just in-frame clones and leaves some out. This table has approximately 70,000 clones, roughly 78% appearing once. This material consisted of PBMCs, taken from a glioma patient treated with radiotherapy, temozolomide or both. The receptor set was obtained from a man in his fifties or sixties with glioma.

By share, this clone ranks as large. The chain uses TRBV6-4 and TRBJ2-3, with D perhaps being TRBD1 or TRBD2 (5 bases each). The CDR3 contains 15 residues. V dropped 2 bases and J dropped 1 base, with 10 bases sitting between them. CDR1 and CDR2 from the germline V gene are MRHNA and SNTAGT. This CDR3 reads CASSDGVGGTDTQYF. The CDR3 bases are TGTGCCAGCAGTGACGGGGTGGGGGGCACAGATACGCAGTATTTT.

The gene calls are TRBV5-6 and TRBJ1-2, with TRBD1 matching 9 bases. This CDR3 contains 16 residues. Trimming removed 3 bases from V and 4 bases from J; junction bases left unmatched: 10. From germline, CDR1 is SGHDT and CDR2 YYEEEE. The CDR3 DNA reads TGTGCCAGCAGCTCATTTACCGGGACAGGGCTCTATGGCTACACCTTC. Translation: CASSSFTGTGLYGYTF.

The rearrangement links TRBV9 to TRBJ2-1, with a possible D match to TRBD2 (7 bases). The CDR3 runs 15 residues. Germline V gene sequence: CDR1 SGDLS, CDR2 YYNGEE. V was clipped by 3 bases and J by 12 bases, with 22 bases between them. The CDR3 sequence: CASSAAPTGTTRQFF. The DNA of the CDR3 is TGTGCCAGCAGCGCAGCACCCACAGGGACTACACGGCAGTTCTTC.

V and J are TRBV6-1 and TRBJ1-5; D might be TRBD1 (6 bases). V lost 6 bases, J lost 3 bases, and 15 bases lay in between. This CDR3 spans 15 amino acids. The germline gives CDR1 MNHNS, CDR2 SASEGT. The CDR3 DNA reads as TGTGCCAGCAGAACCTTACGGGACACCAATCAGCCCCAGCATTTT. Translated, it gives CASRTLRDTNQPQHF.

V gene TRBV7-9 combines with J gene TRBJ2-2; a possible D gene is TRBD1 (5 bases). CDR3 length: 15 amino acids. From germline, CDR1 is SEHNR and CDR2 FQNEAQ (reference sequence). V was clipped by 1 base and J by 4 bases, with 10 bases between them. Here the CDR3 DNA reads TGTGCCAGCAGCTTAGTCTTAGGGGCCACCGGGGAGCTGTTTTTT. Amino acids: CASSLVLGATGELFF.

V usage is TRBV19 and J usage is TRBJ1-2; D uncertain. The germline V gene encodes CDR1 LNHDA and CDR2 SQIVND (reference sequence). The CDR3 consists of 12 residues. Trimming left V 1 base short and J 7 bases short, with 7 bases between. The CDR3 is CASSIAGVGYTF. The CDR3 nucleotides are TGTGCCAGTAGTATAGCAGGAGTTGGCTACACCTTC.

This clone showed up just once. The rearrangement links TRBV4-1 to TRBJ2-1, with 11 bases identical to TRBD1. V lost 5 bases to trimming and J lost 4 bases; unmatched junction nucleotides: 16. Per the germline V gene, CDR1 is MGHRA and CDR2 is YSYEKL. This CDR3 is 19 amino acids long. This CDR3 reads CASSTRTGGGTSLYNEQFF. In DNA form, the CDR3 reads TGCGCCAGCAGCACCCGGACAGGGGGCGGGACTAGCCTTTACAATGAGCAGTTCTTC.

This chain's CDR3 is CASSETYEQYF. The CDR3, as DNA: TGCGCCAGCAGCGAAACCTACGAGCAGTACTTC. This rearrangement joins TRBV5-1 to TRBJ2-7; D is unclear. Germline V CDR1 and CDR2: SGHRS, YFSETQ. The CDR3 has 11 residues. V was trimmed by 4 bases and J by 2 bases, leaving 4 bases between them.

The rearrangement links TRBV25-1 to TRBJ2-3; the D gene could be TRBD1 or TRBD2 (6 bases each). Germline CDR1 is MGHDK and CDR2 is SYGVNS. V was shortened by 0 bases and J by 1 base, with 8 bases between the two germline ends. CDR3 length equals 15 residues. The CDR3 spells CASSEYGGRTDTQYF. The CDR3 nucleotides are TGTGCCAGCAGTGAATACGGGGGCCGCACAGATACGCAGTATTTT.

This clone came up a few times. The rearrangement joins TRBV6-5 to TRBJ1-1, with 8 bases lining up with TRBD1. After removal of 7 bases from V and 8 bases from J, the junction contained 12 bases not matched to a gene. This CDR3 region has 14 residues. Germline-derived CDR1 and CDR2 are MNHEY and SVGAGI. CDR3 sequence reads: CASTPGGLAPEAFF. The DNA of the CDR3 is TGTGCCAGCACTCCAGGGGGCTTAGCACCGGAAGCTTTCTTT.

The chain combines TRBV11-2 with TRBJ2-5; the D gene could be TRBD1 or TRBD2 (5 bases each). The J call is doubtful: the DNA matches TRBJ2-7 better. Germline loops: CDR1 SGHAT, CDR2 FQNNGV. CDR3 size: 16 residues. In DNA form, the CDR3 reads TGTGCCAGCAGCTTAGATAATGGGACCCCCCGCTACGAGCAGTACTTC. Translating gives CASSLDNGTPRYEQYF.

The V call is TRBV5-1, the J call TRBJ2-7; D call uncertain. The germline V gene encodes CDR1 SGHRS and CDR2 YFSETQ. V lost 3 bases and J 11 bases, leaving 18 bases between the germline ends. The CDR3 is 13 amino acids. CDR3 nucleotides: TGCGCCAGCAGCTCAATACGACACCCTCGGGAGTACTTC. Translating gives CASSSIRHPREYF.

V usage is TRBV4-1 and J usage is TRBJ1-2; the D gene is possibly TRBD1 (5 bases). The CDR3 has 16 residues. The V end lost 8 bases, the J end lost 0 bases, and 19 bases lay between the germline ends. CDR1 and CDR2 (germline): MGHRA, YSYEKL. The chain's CDR3 is CASSKGGVGTNYGYTF. CDR3 nucleotide sequence: TGCGCCAGCTCAAAAGGAGGGGTAGGGACTAACTATGGCTACACCTTC.

The chain joins TRBV14 to TRBJ1-1, with 9 positions matching TRBD1. The CDR3 covers 11 residues. Germline-derived CDR1 and CDR2 are SGHDN and FVKESK. CDR3 DNA: TGTCACCCCGGGACAGGGCCTGAAGCTTTCTTT. Translated: CHPGTGPEAFF.

This chain connects TRBV10-3 to TRBJ2-7, with a tentative D call TRBD2 (6 bases). The CDR3 length is 12 residues. Germline assignment: CDR1 ENHRY and CDR2 SYGVKD. The germline V and J ends were trimmed by 10 bases and 5 bases, with 15 bases remaining between them. The CDR3 reads CATWDRGNEQYF. CDR3 bases: TGTGCCACCTGGGACCGGGGGAACGAGCAGTACTTC.

The chain carries TRBV30 and TRBJ1-1; unclear D gene. The germline gives CDR1 GTSNPN, CDR2 SVGIG (reference sequence). The CDR3 runs 13 residues. The V end was cut by 3 bases, the J end by 1 base, with 9 bases between. CDR3 residues: CAWRGHRNTEAFF. CDR3 bases: TGTGCCTGGAGAGGTCACCGGAACACTGAAGCTTTCTTT.

This clone was counted a single time. The chain uses TRBV6-4 and TRBJ1-3, with D tentatively TRBD1 (5 bases). With 2 bases removed from V and 3 bases from J, the gap between germline ends came to 8 bases. CDR3 size: 14 residues. CDR1 and CDR2 (germline): MRHNA, SNTAGT. CDR3 region: CASSDGGYGNTIYF. The DNA for the CDR3 is TGTGCCAGCAGTGACGGGGGATATGGAAACACCATATATTTT.

This clone was seen more than once but under ten times. The chain recombines TRBV9 with TRBJ2-5, with 9 bases identical to TRBD1. CDR3 length equals 15 residues. The V and J ends lost 4 bases and 5 bases, in that order; junction bases with no gene match: 9. Germline CDR1 reads SGDLS; CDR2 reads YYNGEE. Here the CDR3 DNA reads TGTGCCAGCAGCCCAAGGGACAGGGAGAGGGAGACCCAGTACTTC. Encoded protein: CASSPRDRERETQYF.

The CDR3 protein is CASSRGQGREGYTF. CDR3 in DNA: TGTGCCAGCAGCCGCGGACAGGGTAGGGAGGGCTACACCTTC. This rearrangement joins TRBV7-9 to TRBJ1-2, with 8 positions matching TRBD1. Germline CDR1 SEHNR, CDR2 FQNEAQ (reference sequence). CDR3 length: 14 residues. The V gene end was trimmed by 5 bases and the J gene end by 8 bases; junction bases not matched to a gene: 10.

V gene TRBV5-4 combines with J gene TRBJ2-2; D remains unclear. V was clipped by 0 bases and J by 4 bases, with 10 bases between them. The CDR3 sequence is 15 residues long. Germline V gene lookup returns CDR1 SGHNT and CDR2 YYREEE (reference sequence). CDR3 sequence: CASSLGGYGTGELFF. DNA of the CDR3: TGTGCCAGCAGCTTGGGCGGTTACGGCACCGGGGAGCTGTTTTTT.

This chain uses TRBV27 with TRBJ1-4; D gene uncertain. Trimming left V 6 bases short and J 7 bases short, with 12 bases between. The CDR3 has 13 residues. The V gene's germline CDR1 is MNHEY and CDR2 SMNVEV (reference sequence). CDR3 in DNA: TGTGCCAGCAGGCCTTACAGCGTTGAAAAACTGTTTTTT. Translating it yields CASRPYSVEKLFF.

V and J are TRBV7-2 and TRBJ2-5; 8 nucleotides match TRBD1. Looked up from germline, CDR1 is SGHTA and CDR2 is FQGNSA. The V segment lost 3 bases and the J segment 5 bases; nucleotides outside the gene matches: 11. The CDR3 runs 16 residues. The CDR3, as DNA: TGTGCCAGCAGCTTGGGGTGGTCAGGGGGCCGGGAGACCCAGTACTTC. It translates to CASSLGWSGGRETQYF.

The chain couples TRBV6-4 to TRBJ2-6; 7 positions match TRBD1. The germline V gene has CDR1 MRHNA and CDR2 SNTAGT. The CDR3 is 17 residues long. J lost 2 bases, V lost 0 bases, and 4 bases had no gene match. Here the CDR3 DNA reads TGTGCCAGCAGTGACTCGAGAAGGGGGCCTGGGGCCAACGTCCTGACTTTC. Protein sequence: CASSDSRRGPGANVLTF.

The chain combines TRBV1 with TRBJ1-1. TRBV1 is recorded as a pseudogene. The CDR3 is 13 residues long. For the CDR3, the DNA is TGCACCAGCAGCCAAGATGAGCAGTATGAAGCTTTCTTT. It specifies CTSSQDEQYEAFF.

The chain employs TRBV6-1 and TRBJ2-1; TRBD1 agrees at 9 bases. CDR1 is MNHNS, CDR2 SASEGT, per germline. CDR3 length equals 15 residues. The ends lost 5 bases at V and 1 base at J; junction bases unmatched: 3. CDR3 residues: CASSPTGGSYNEQFF. DNA for the CDR3: TGTGCCAGCAGTCCGACAGGGGGGTCCTACAATGAGCAGTTCTTC.

The rearrangement joins TRBV7-9 to TRBJ2-6; D remains unclear. This CDR3 is 15 amino acids long. V lost 1 base and J 0 bases, leaving 4 bases between the germline ends. Germline V gene lookup returns CDR1 SEHNR and CDR2 FQNEAQ (reference sequence). CDR3 loop: CASSLDSSGANVLTF. CDR3 bases: TGTGCCAGCAGCTTAGACAGCTCTGGGGCCAACGTCCTGACTTTC.

This clone appeared a single time. The CDR3 region has the DNA TGTGCCAGCAGCTTACAACAGGGAAACACTGAAGCTTTCTTT. This gives the protein CASSLQQGNTEAFF. The chain carries TRBV11-2 and TRBJ1-1, with a tentative D call TRBD1 (6 bases). The CDR3 loop spans 14 amino acids. Germline V lookup: CDR1 SGHAT, CDR2 FQNNGV. Trimming pared 2 bases from V and 2 bases from J, leaving 9 bases between.